This T cell receptor (beta chain) was recovered during a study of identical twins. Germline V gene data show CDR1 as SQVTM and CDR2 as ANQGSEA. The CDR3 runs to 14 residues. V gave up 6 bases and J gave up 4 bases; unmatched junction bases: 10. The donors were all healthy and Caucasian. Many counts were recorded for this clonotype. Via MiXCR, TCRdb re-called the 5' RACE reads, giving one row per CDR3 protein. In the table there are under 800,000 distinct CDR3 sequences, 20% to 25% of which are singletons. These data are also associated with another study on T cells expressing NK-cell markers.

V and J are TRBV29-1 and TRBJ2-7, with 9 nucleotides matching TRBD1. The receptor comes from a woman aged 18-35 years in good health. Input material: PBMCs. CDR3 sequence: CSVPAGTGKYEQYF. In DNA, the CDR3 is TGCAGCGTGCCCGCGGGGACAGGGAAATACGAGCAGTACTTC.